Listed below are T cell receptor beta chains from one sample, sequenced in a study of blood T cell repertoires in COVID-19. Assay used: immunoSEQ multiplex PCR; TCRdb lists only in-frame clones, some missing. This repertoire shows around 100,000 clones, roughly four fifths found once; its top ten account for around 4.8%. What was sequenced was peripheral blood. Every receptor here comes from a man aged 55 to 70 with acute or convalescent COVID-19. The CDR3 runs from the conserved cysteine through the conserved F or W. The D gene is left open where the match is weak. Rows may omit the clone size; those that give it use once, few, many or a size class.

DNA: TGTGCCAGCAGTTTAGGGAGCTTGTCACACACAGATACGCAGTATTTT
CDR3: CASSLGSLSHTDTQYF
size: .
V: TRBV27
J: TRBJ2-3
D: .

DNA: TGTGCCAGCAGTGAGGGTTGGTACAGCCTTTCAACTAATGAAAAACTGTTTTTT
CDR3: CASSEGWYSLSTNEKLFF
size: .
V: TRBV6-1
J: TRBJ1-4
D: .

DNA: TGTGCCGTGGACAGGGGGCAGGGGACTGAAGCTTTCTTT
CDR3: CAVDRGQGTEAFF
size: .
V: TRBV6-5
J: TRBJ1-1
D: TRBD1

DNA: TGTGCCAGCAGCGCCGGACAGGGACGCAATGAGCAGTTCTTC
CDR3: CASSAGQGRNEQFF
size: .
V: TRBV28
J: TRBJ2-1
D: TRBD1

DNA: TGTGCCAGCAGCTTGTTGGACATCAATGAGCAGTTCTTC
CDR3: CASSLLDINEQFF
size: few
V: TRBV5-4
J: TRBJ2-1
D: .

DNA: TGTGCCAGCAGCTTAGAATTATCGGTAGCCCCCTACAATGAGCAGTTCTTC
CDR3: CASSLELSVAPYNEQFF
size: few
V: TRBV11-3
J: TRBJ2-1
D: .

DNA: TGTGCCAGCAGTCGAGGGACAGGCTTCTCTGGGGCCAACGTCCTGACTTTC
CDR3: CASSRGTGFSGANVLTF
size: .
V: TRBV6-6
J: TRBJ2-6
D: TRBD1

DNA: TGTGCCAGCAGCTTAAGGACAGGGGGAGAAACTGAAGCTTTCTTT
CDR3: CASSLRTGGETEAFF
size: .
V: TRBV7-9
J: TRBJ1-1
D: TRBD1

DNA: TGCGCCAGCAGCCAAGATCAAAACGCAGGTATCTATGGCTACACCTTC
CDR3: CASSQDQNAGIYGYTF
size: few
V: TRBV4-1
J: TRBJ1-2
D: .

DNA: TGTGCCAGCAGCGTCCAGACAGTCTCTGGGGCCAACGTCCTGACTTTC
CDR3: CASSVQTVSGANVLTF
size: .
V: TRBV9
J: TRBJ2-6
D: .